These 17 T cell receptor beta chains were sequenced from one sample in a study of cytomegalovirus exposure and HLA in healthy donors. In the PCR, 60 Vbeta and 13 Jbeta primers were used. The assay was immunoSEQ multiplex PCR, and TCRdb's table has in-frame clones only and misses some. Here the sample spans 250,000 to 350,000 clones, under 90% being singletons. Sequenced: PBMCs. These receptors all stem from a girl between 2 and 10 years old in good health and CMV-seronegative.

In its sample, this clone was seen once. The J gene is TRBJ2-3, the V gene TRBV7-3; possible D gene TRBD2, 5 bases. The V and J ends lost 0 bases and 0 bases respectively, with 13 bases between them. The CDR3 sequence is 17 residues long. CDR1 and CDR2 from the germline V gene are SGHTA and FQGTGA. CDR3 DNA sequence: TGTGCCAGCAGCTTAACGTCCGTTGGCGGGAGCACAGATACGCAGTATTTT. It codes for CASSLTSVGGSTDTQYF.

This clone appeared a single time. This rearrangement joins TRBV7-8 to TRBJ1-3; possible D gene TRBD1, 6 bases. Germline CDR1 is SGHVS and CDR2 is FQNEAQ. The CDR3 has 18 residues. V shed 1 base and J shed 2 bases, with 18 bases lying between them. Here the CDR3 reads CASSLVWGPKGPGNTIYF. In DNA form, the CDR3 reads TGTGCCAGCAGCTTAGTATGGGGGCCAAAGGGGCCTGGAAACACCATATATTTT.

This clone was counted only a few times. The rearrangement uses TRBV7-8 and TRBJ1-2, with a tentative D call TRBD1 (5 bases). Per the germline V gene, CDR1 is SGHVS and CDR2 is FQNEAQ. CDR3 size: 13 residues. The V end lost 5 bases, the J end lost 2 bases, and 9 bases lay between the germline ends. The CDR3 loop reads CASSHQGNYGYTF. The CDR3 DNA reads TGTGCCAGCAGCCACCAGGGAAACTATGGCTACACCTTC.

This chain links TRBV5-1 with TRBJ1-3; D remains unclear. Germline CDR1 is SGHRS and CDR2 is YFSETQ. The CDR3 sequence is 17 residues long. The V gene lost 0 bases and the J gene lost 0 bases, with 13 bases spanning the gap. CDR3 nucleotides: TGCGCCAGCAGCTTGGATCCGGGAGGCCACTCTGGAAACACCATATATTTT. It specifies CASSLDPGGHSGNTIYF.

The chain links TRBV9 to TRBJ1-2; D gene uncertain. V shed 0 bases and J shed 0 bases, with 6 bases lying between them. This CDR3 has 14 amino acids. Germline V CDR1 and CDR2: SGDLS, YYNGEE. CDR3 region: CASSVVSANYGYTF. The CDR3 DNA is TGTGCCAGCAGCGTAGTCTCCGCTAACTATGGCTACACCTTC.

The chain couples TRBV28 to TRBJ1-1; 7 bases fit TRBD1. Germline V gene sequence: CDR1 MDHEN, CDR2 SYDVKM. The CDR3 is made up of 14 amino acids. J lost 3 bases, V lost 5 bases, and 6 bases had no gene match. CDR3 coding DNA: TGTGCCAGCAGTCTGACAGGGTGGGACACTGAAGCTTTCTTT. This codes for CASSLTGWDTEAFF.

This chain joins TRBV18 and TRBJ2-7; no definite D call. Germline V gene sequence: CDR1 KGHSH, CDR2 LQKENI. V was pared by 6 bases and J by 5 bases, with 11 bases between. This CDR3 spans 12 amino acids. The CDR3 sequence: CASSPGSDEQYF. The CDR3 bases are TGTGCCAGCTCCCCCGGGTCTGACGAGCAGTACTTC.

This clone was counted between two and nine times. The genes are TRBV10-3 and TRBJ2-5; 8 nucleotides match TRBD1. Matching the DNA end better, TRBJ2-7 makes the J call doubtful. The CDR3 runs to 18 residues. Germline CDR1 ENHRY, CDR2 SYGVKD. Here the CDR3 DNA reads TGTGCCATCAGTGACCCGACAGGGGCCAATCTACGCTCCTACGAGCAGTACTTC. Translation gives CAISDPTGANLRSYEQYF.

The J gene is TRBJ2-5, the V gene TRBV7-9; 9 bases line up with TRBD1. Gene TRBJ2-7 matches the end of the DNA better, so the J call may be wrong. This CDR3 region has 19 residues. Germline V gene sequence: CDR1 SEHNR, CDR2 FQNEAQ (reference sequence). The CDR3 is CASSFAQGGDREILYEQYF. CDR3 bases: TGTGCCAGCAGCTTTGCCCAGGGCGGGGACAGGGAAATCCTCTACGAGCAGTACTTC.

The chain combines TRBV28 with TRBJ1-2; D gene ambiguous. Trimming shortened V by 2 bases and J by 1 base, and 8 bases separated the two germline ends. Per germline, CDR1 MDHEN and CDR2 SYDVKM. The CDR3 runs 14 residues. CDR3 nucleotide sequence: TGTGCCAGCAGTTTAAGTGGCTTTAACTATGGCTACACCTTC. As protein: CASSLSGFNYGYTF.

V is TRBV7-9 and J is TRBJ2-4; 9 bases are shared with TRBD2. The CDR3 length is 15 residues. Germline CDR1 SEHNR, CDR2 FQNEAQ (reference sequence). V trimming: 4 bases; J trimming: 7 bases; junction bases outside the gene matches: 8. The CDR3 region is CASSSVAGAENIQYF. CDR3 DNA sequence: TGTGCCAGCAGCTCCGTAGCGGGAGCGGAGAACATTCAGTACTTC.

The chain carries TRBV28 and TRBJ1-5, with 7 nucleotides matching TRBD1. This CDR3 has 15 amino acids. The germline gives CDR1 MDHEN, CDR2 SYDVKM. Trimming took 3 bases from V and 1 from J; bases not matched to a gene: 3. The CDR3 sequence is CASSFGRGSNQPQHF. CDR3 DNA sequence: TGTGCCAGCAGTTTCGGCAGGGGGAGCAATCAGCCCCAGCATTTT.

V and J are TRBV10-3 and TRBJ1-5, with 8 nucleotides matching TRBD1. The CDR3 totals 14 residues. CDR1 ENHRY and CDR2 SYGVKD come from the germline V gene. After removal of 5 bases from V and 2 bases from J, the junction contained 2 bases not matched to a gene. The CDR3 DNA follows: TGTGCCATCAGTCAGACAGGGGGCAATCAGCCCCAGCATTTT. It is translated as CAISQTGGNQPQHF.

The J gene is TRBJ1-1, the V gene TRBV6-1; 7 bases agree with TRBD1. Germline V gene data show CDR1 as MNHNS and CDR2 as SASEGT. The junction had 13 bases not matched to a gene; V was cut back by 3 bases and J by 0 bases. This CDR3 has 18 residues. The CDR3 is CASSDKGRQGRMNTEAFF. In DNA form, the CDR3 reads TGTGCCAGCAGTGACAAGGGGAGACAGGGTAGGATGAACACTGAAGCTTTCTTT.

The rearrangement joins TRBV30 to TRBJ2-1, with 9 bases lining up with TRBD2. The CDR3 runs to 15 residues. The germline CDR1 and CDR2 sequences are GTSNPN and SVGIG (reference sequence). The J segment lost 6 bases and the V segment lost 6 bases, leaving 12 bases of the junction unmatched. The CDR3 coding sequence is TGTGCCTGCCCCAAAGGGACTAGCTGGAGCAATGAGCAGTTCTTC. Translated: CACPKGTSWSNEQFF.

DNA of the CDR3: TGTGCCATCAGGCCGTCCTCAGGGGTCCAAGAGACCCAGTACTTC. Encoded protein: CAIRPSSGVQETQYF. The chain links TRBV10-3 to TRBJ2-5; D possibly corresponds to TRBD1 (6 bases). CDR3 length equals 15 residues. Trimming shortened V by 6 bases and J by 1 base, and 15 bases separated the two germline ends. Looked up from germline, CDR1 is ENHRY and CDR2 is SYGVKD.

The CDR3 nucleotides are TGTGCCAGCACGTCTTCAGGGGCGCCGGATGGCTACACCTTC. Protein: CASTSSGAPDGYTF. The rearrangement uses TRBV28 and TRBJ1-2, with a possible D match to TRBD1 (6 bases). This CDR3 comprises 14 residues. Germline V gene lookup returns CDR1 MDHEN and CDR2 SYDVKM. Between the trimmed V and J ends, which lost 7 bases and 6 bases, there was a span of 18 bases.